One sample yielded the 13 T cell receptor beta chains listed below, sequenced in a study of identifying expanded T cells in peripheral blood. Sequenced by immunoSEQ multiplex PCR; TCRdb stores in-frame clones only, minus some. The table lists approximately 140,000 clones, 75% to 90% of them singletons. Sequencing was carried out using blood. These TCRs come from a person aged 18 to 70 in good health.

This sequence joins TRBV6-5 and TRBJ2-3; possible D gene TRBD1, 5 bases. V lost 1 base to trimming and J lost 2 bases, with 10 bases between them. The germline CDR1 and CDR2 sequences are MNHEY and SVGAGI. This CDR3 comprises 15 residues. The CDR3 region has the DNA TGTGCCAGCAGTTACTTAGGGGCCTCCACAGATACGCAGTATTTT. It translates to CASSYLGASTDTQYF.

The rearrangement joins TRBV5-4 to TRBJ2-5; D is perhaps TRBD1 (6 bases). Germline V gene lookup returns CDR1 SGHNT and CDR2 YYREEE (reference sequence). Trimming shortened V by 2 bases and J by 1 base, and 9 bases separated the two germline ends. CDR3 length: 14 amino acids. The CDR3 DNA reads as TGTGCCAGCAGCTTCCCGGACAGCCAAGAGACCCAGTACTTC. This encodes CASSFPDSQETQYF.

The rearrangement joins TRBV7-8 to TRBJ2-6; the D is unclear. Looked up from germline, CDR1 is SGHVS and CDR2 is FQNEAQ. The V end was cut by 2 bases, the J end by 2 bases, with 16 bases between. The CDR3 totals 18 residues. This CDR3 reads CASSLFSSWVPGANVLTF. In DNA form, the CDR3 reads TGTGCCAGCAGCTTATTCTCCAGCTGGGTTCCTGGGGCCAACGTCCTGACTTTC.

The chain has TRBV6-5 and TRBJ2-2; D ambiguous. Per germline, CDR1 MNHEY and CDR2 SVGAGI. V shed 0 bases and J shed 4 bases, with 12 bases lying between them. The CDR3 spans 16 residues. CDR3 region: CASSYSIGRITGELFF. CDR3 DNA: TGTGCCAGCAGTTACTCGATAGGCCGAATCACCGGGGAGCTGTTTTTT.

V is TRBV6-5 and J is TRBJ1-2; D not certain. Trimming cost V 8 bases and J 0 bases, with 7 bases left between them. The CDR3 covers 12 residues. Germline loops: CDR1 MNHEY, CDR2 SVGAGI. CDR3 bases: TGTGCCAGCGCCGCAACTAACTATGGCTACACCTTC. This gives the protein CASAATNYGYTF.

The CDR3 nucleotides are TGTGCCATCCCTGACGGGACAGCGTACACCGGGGAGCTGTTTTTT. Translated: CAIPDGTAYTGELFF. J is TRBJ2-2 and V is TRBV11-2, with 7 bases matching TRBD1. The length of the CDR3 is 15 residues. Germline loops: CDR1 SGHAT, CDR2 FQNNGV. J lost 3 bases, V lost 10 bases, and 11 bases had no gene match.

This rearrangement joins TRBV19 to TRBJ2-5; TRBD2 agrees at 8 bases. Germline V gene lookup returns CDR1 LNHDA and CDR2 SQIVND (reference sequence). Trimming removed 0 bases from V and 1 base from J; junction bases left unmatched: 10. The CDR3 loop spans 18 amino acids. The CDR3 DNA reads as TGTGCCAGTAGTATAGATTGGGGAGCGGGGGTCCTCCAAGAGACCCAGTACTTC. Residues: CASSIDWGAGVLQETQYF.

This clone was found once. The chain couples TRBV7-2 to TRBJ2-3; D unclear. Trimming cost V 2 bases and J 2 bases, with 8 bases left between them. The CDR3 length is 14 residues. The V gene's germline CDR1 is SGHTA and CDR2 FQGNSA. CDR3 region: CASSLSQDTDTQYF. In nucleotides, the CDR3 is TGTGCCAGCAGCTTATCCCAAGACACAGATACGCAGTATTTT.

V is TRBV6-1 and J is TRBJ2-7, with 8 bases matching TRBD1. This CDR3 is 13 amino acids long. CDR1 and CDR2 (germline): MNHNS, SASEGT. Losses at the gene ends were 8 bases for V and 4 bases for J; bases not matched to a gene: 7. CDR3 coding DNA: TGTGCCAGCTTAGAGGGGACAGGTTACGAGCAGTACTTC. This translates into CASLEGTGYEQYF.

This chain links TRBV5-1 with TRBJ1-1; tentatively, D is TRBD1 (5 bases). V was clipped by 2 bases and J by 2 bases, with 13 bases between them. The CDR3 runs to 15 residues. From germline, CDR1 is SGHRS and CDR2 YFSETQ. Here the CDR3 reads CASSLPDRSNTEAFF. In nucleotides, the CDR3 is TGCGCCAGCAGCTTACCCGACAGATCCAACACTGAAGCTTTCTTT.

This rearrangement joins TRBV9 to TRBJ2-7; 11 bases fit TRBD2. Germline V gives CDR1 SGDLS, CDR2 YYNGEE. V lost 0 bases, J lost 4 bases, and 0 bases stayed unmatched. CDR3 length: 14 residues. The CDR3 loop reads CASSVGLAGYEQYF. As DNA, the CDR3 is TGTGCCAGCAGCGTAGGACTAGCGGGGTACGAGCAGTACTTC.

This sequence joins TRBV29-1 and TRBJ2-3; no firm D call. The CDR3 loop spans 13 amino acids. Per germline, CDR1 SQVTM and CDR2 ANQGSEA. V gave up 3 bases and J gave up 4 bases, with 11 bases separating them. The CDR3 DNA sequence: TGCAGCGTTGAGAACAATTTCGCAGATACGCAGTATTTT. Translation gives CSVENNFADTQYF.

The V call is TRBV6-5, the J call TRBJ2-7; tentatively, D is TRBD1 (6 bases). The CDR3 runs to 15 residues. CDR1 MNHEY and CDR2 SVGAGI come from the germline V gene. Trimming shortened V by 5 bases and J by 3 bases, and 17 bases separated the two germline ends. CDR3 region: CASSVQGLEDYEQYF. The CDR3 DNA reads TGTGCCAGCAGTGTACAGGGCTTGGAGGACTACGAGCAGTACTTC.